These 13 T cell receptor beta chains were sequenced from one sample in a study of cytomegalovirus exposure and HLA in healthy donors. This PCR relied on a set of 60 Vbeta primers and 13 Jbeta primers. The table came from immunoSEQ multiplex PCR; TCRdb's copy has only in-frame clones and leaves some out. The repertoire consists of about 170,000 clones, with 60% to 80% occurring once and the leading ten covering just under 6.5%. Sample: PBMCs. Receptor source: a man between 40 and 49 years old in good health and CMV-seropositive.

J is TRBJ2-6 and V is TRBV28, with 7 bases matching TRBD1. The germline CDR1 and CDR2 sequences are MDHEN and SYDVKM. The CDR3 consists of 15 residues. The trim removed 5 bases at V and 0 bases at J, leaving 1 base unmatched. The CDR3 region is CASSTGVSGANVLTF. As DNA, the CDR3 is TGTGCCAGCAGTACAGGGGTCTCTGGGGCCAACGTCCTGACTTTC.

The sample holds a few counts of this clone. The CDR3 sequence is CASTTGSNQPQHF. The CDR3 DNA is TGTGCCAGCACCACAGGGTCCAATCAGCCCCAGCATTTT. The chain has TRBV6-6 and TRBJ1-5; TRBD1 is a possible D gene (6 bases). The CDR3 sequence is 13 residues long. Germline V gene sequence: CDR1 MNHNY, CDR2 SVGAGI (reference sequence). Trimming left V 7 bases short and J 3 bases short, with 10 bases between.

V and J are TRBV10-3 and TRBJ2-1; 9 bases align to TRBD2. The length of the CDR3 is 17 residues. Germline V gives CDR1 ENHRY, CDR2 SYGVKD. The junction had 12 bases not matched to a gene; V was cut back by 7 bases and J by 2 bases. The CDR3 loop is CAINDIAGVGPYNEQFF. The CDR3 DNA reads as TGTGCCATCAACGATATAGCGGGAGTGGGCCCCTACAATGAGCAGTTCTTC.

This rearrangement joins TRBV5-1 to TRBJ2-7; weak D call: TRBD1 (6 bases). Germline-derived CDR1 and CDR2 are SGHRS and YFSETQ. The CDR3 has 13 amino acids. Between the trimmed V and J ends, which lost 4 bases and 5 bases, there was a span of 13 bases. CDR3 sequence: CASSNPTGNEQYF. The CDR3 region has the DNA TGCGCCAGCAGCAACCCTACAGGGAACGAGCAGTACTTC.

This clone has only a few counts. This sequence joins TRBV29-1 and TRBJ1-1; D might be TRBD1 (5 bases). CDR3 length equals 14 residues. The V end was cut by 5 bases, the J end by 1 base, with 14 bases between. CDR1 SQVTM and CDR2 ANQGSEA come from the germline V gene. CDR3 DNA: TGCAGCGTTCGACGTGGCAGGGCGAACACTGAAGCTTTCTTT. As protein: CSVRRGRANTEAFF.

This clone was recorded a few times. J is TRBJ2-2 and V is TRBV11-3; 14 bases are shared with TRBD2. This CDR3 has 17 amino acids. The germline CDR1 and CDR2 sequences are SGHNT and YENEEA. The V gene end was trimmed by 4 bases and the J gene end by 2 bases; junction bases not matched to a gene: 3. CDR3 coding DNA: TGTGCCAGCAGCTGGACTAGCGGGAGGATAAACACCGGGGAGCTGTTTTTT. This codes for CASSWTSGRINTGELFF.

The CDR3 is CASSLENTIYF. CDR3 DNA sequence: TGTGCCAGCAGCTTGGAGAACACCATATATTTT. The chain carries TRBV7-9 and TRBJ1-3; D ambiguous. The germline V gene has CDR1 SEHNR and CDR2 FQNEAQ (reference sequence). The CDR3 has 11 amino acids. The V end was cut by 3 bases, the J end by 7 bases, with 4 bases between.

The chain recombines TRBV11-2 with TRBJ2-1; 9 positions agree with TRBD2. Germline CDR1 and CDR2: SGHAT and FQNNGV. V shed 5 bases, J shed 8 bases, and the junction held 10 bases outside the gene matches. This CDR3 has 15 amino acids. CDR3: CASSGGVAGVYEQFF. In nucleotides, the CDR3 is TGTGCCAGCAGCGGGGGGGTAGCGGGAGTTTATGAGCAGTTCTTC.

The V call is TRBV7-9, the J call TRBJ2-3, with 16 bases that match TRBD2. The CDR3 has 17 residues. Per the germline V gene, CDR1 is SEHNR and CDR2 is FQNEAQ (reference sequence). The junction had 7 bases not matched to a gene; V was cut back by 5 bases and J by 5 bases. As DNA, the CDR3 is TGTGCCAGCAGCCTCGGGGGGACTAGCGGGGGGGAAGATACGCAGTATTTT. It yields the protein CASSLGGTSGGEDTQYF.

The gene calls are TRBV28 and TRBJ2-4; D is possibly TRBD2 (6 bases). Trimming removed 5 bases at V and 6 bases at J, with 14 bases between. Per germline, CDR1 MDHEN and CDR2 SYDVKM. The CDR3 length is 14 residues. CDR3 bases: TGTGCCAGCAGTCTTGATCAGGGAGGAAACATTCAGTACTTC. Its translation is CASSLDQGGNIQYF.

This clone was recorded a few times. The chain has TRBV19 and TRBJ2-7; TRBD2 matches at 7 bases. V was pared by 6 bases and J by 0 bases, with 8 bases of the junction left unmatched. Germline lookup yields CDR1 LNHDA and CDR2 SQIVND (reference sequence). This CDR3 region has 15 residues. CDR3 in DNA: TGTGCCAGTAGCGGGGGGACCGCCGCCTCCTACGAGCAGTACTTC. Amino acids: CASSGGTAASYEQYF.

The J gene is TRBJ2-7, the V gene TRBV6-5, with 13 bases identical to TRBD2. In germline, CDR1 is MNHEY, CDR2 SVGAGI. V gave up 3 bases and J gave up 3 bases; unmatched junction bases: 5. The CDR3 has 16 residues. The CDR3 nucleotides are TGTGCCAGCAGTTATTTCCGGACTAGCGGGAGCTACGAGCAGTACTTC. Protein sequence: CASSYFRTSGSYEQYF.

V usage is TRBV5-1 and J usage is TRBJ1-1; no firm D call. V lost 3 bases and J 2 bases, leaving 11 bases between the germline ends. This CDR3 region has 14 residues. Germline V gene lookup returns CDR1 SGHRS and CDR2 YFSETQ. Here the CDR3 reads CASSSTSLNTEAFF. The DNA for the CDR3 is TGCGCCAGCAGCTCCACTTCATTAAACACTGAAGCTTTCTTT.